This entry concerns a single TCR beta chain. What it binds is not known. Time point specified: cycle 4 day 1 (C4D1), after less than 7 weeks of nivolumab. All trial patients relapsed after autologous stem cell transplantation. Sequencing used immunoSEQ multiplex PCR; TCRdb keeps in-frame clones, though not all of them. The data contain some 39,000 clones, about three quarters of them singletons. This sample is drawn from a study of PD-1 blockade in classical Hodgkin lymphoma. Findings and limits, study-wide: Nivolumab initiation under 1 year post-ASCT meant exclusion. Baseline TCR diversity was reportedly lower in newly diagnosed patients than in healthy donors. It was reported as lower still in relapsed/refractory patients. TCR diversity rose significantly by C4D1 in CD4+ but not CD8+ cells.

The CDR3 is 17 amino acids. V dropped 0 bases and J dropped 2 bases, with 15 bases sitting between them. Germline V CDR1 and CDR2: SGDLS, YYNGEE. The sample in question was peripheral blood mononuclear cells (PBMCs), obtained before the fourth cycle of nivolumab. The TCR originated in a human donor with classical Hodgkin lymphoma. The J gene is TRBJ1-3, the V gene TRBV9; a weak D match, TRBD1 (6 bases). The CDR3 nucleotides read TGTGCCAGCAGCGTAGATCCGGGGGCAGGTACTGGAAACACCATATATTTT. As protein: CASSVDPGAGTGNTIYF.